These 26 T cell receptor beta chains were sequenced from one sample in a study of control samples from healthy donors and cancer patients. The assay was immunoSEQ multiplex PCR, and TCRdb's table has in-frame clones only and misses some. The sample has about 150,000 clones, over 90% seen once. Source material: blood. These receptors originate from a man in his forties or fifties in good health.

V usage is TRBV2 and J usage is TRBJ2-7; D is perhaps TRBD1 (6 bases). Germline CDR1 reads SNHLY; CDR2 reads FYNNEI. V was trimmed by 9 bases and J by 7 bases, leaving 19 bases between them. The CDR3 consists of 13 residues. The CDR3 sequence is CASRITGLGEQYF. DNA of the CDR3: TGTGCCAGTAGGATTACAGGGCTCGGGGAGCAGTACTTC.

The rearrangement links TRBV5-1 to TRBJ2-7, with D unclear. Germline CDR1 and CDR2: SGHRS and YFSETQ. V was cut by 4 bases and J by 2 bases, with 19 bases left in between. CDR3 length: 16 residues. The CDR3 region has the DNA TGCGCCAGCAGCCCCGAGACCCGGCGGAACACCTACGAGCAGTACTTC. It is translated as CASSPETRRNTYEQYF.

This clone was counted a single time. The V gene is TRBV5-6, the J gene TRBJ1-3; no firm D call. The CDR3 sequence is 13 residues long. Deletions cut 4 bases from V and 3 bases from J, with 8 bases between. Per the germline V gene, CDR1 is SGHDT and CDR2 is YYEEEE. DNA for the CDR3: TGTGCCAGCAGCCCAGCGGGTGGAAACACCATATATTTT. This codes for CASSPAGGNTIYF.

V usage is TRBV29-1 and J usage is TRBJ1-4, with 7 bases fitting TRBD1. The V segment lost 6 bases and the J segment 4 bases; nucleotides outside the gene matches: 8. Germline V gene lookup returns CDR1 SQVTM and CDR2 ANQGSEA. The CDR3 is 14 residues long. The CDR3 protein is CSVPDRALNEKLFF. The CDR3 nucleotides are TGCAGCGTCCCTGACAGGGCCCTTAATGAAAAACTGTTTTTT.

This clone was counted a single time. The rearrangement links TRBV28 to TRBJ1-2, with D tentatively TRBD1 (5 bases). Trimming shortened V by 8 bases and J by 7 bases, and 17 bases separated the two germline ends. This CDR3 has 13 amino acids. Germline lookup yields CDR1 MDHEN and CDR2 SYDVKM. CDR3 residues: CASCPGTRIGYTF. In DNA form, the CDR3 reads TGTGCCAGCTGCCCCGGGACTCGCATTGGCTACACCTTC.

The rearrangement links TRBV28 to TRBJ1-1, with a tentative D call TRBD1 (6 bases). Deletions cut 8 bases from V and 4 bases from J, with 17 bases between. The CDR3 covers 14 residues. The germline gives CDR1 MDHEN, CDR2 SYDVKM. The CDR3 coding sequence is TGTGCCAGCCTAGGGGGAAGCGGGATCACTGAAGCTTTCTTT. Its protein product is CASLGGSGITEAFF.

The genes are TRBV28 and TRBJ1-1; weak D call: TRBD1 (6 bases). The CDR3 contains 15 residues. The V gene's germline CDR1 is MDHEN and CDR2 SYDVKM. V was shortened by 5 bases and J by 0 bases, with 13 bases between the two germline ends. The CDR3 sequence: CASSPLGQLNTEAFF. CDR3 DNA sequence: TGTGCCAGCAGTCCCCTAGGACAGTTGAACACTGAAGCTTTCTTT.

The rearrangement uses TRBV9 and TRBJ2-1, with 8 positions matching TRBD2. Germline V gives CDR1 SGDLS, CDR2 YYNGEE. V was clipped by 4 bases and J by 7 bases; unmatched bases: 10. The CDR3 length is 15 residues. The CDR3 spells CASSSPSGFSNEQFF. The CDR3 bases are TGTGCCAGCAGCTCCCCTAGCGGGTTCTCTAATGAGCAGTTCTTC.

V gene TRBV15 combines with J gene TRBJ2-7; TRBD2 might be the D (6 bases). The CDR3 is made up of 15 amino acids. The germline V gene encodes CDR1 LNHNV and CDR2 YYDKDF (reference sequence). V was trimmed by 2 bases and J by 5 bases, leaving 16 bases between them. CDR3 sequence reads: CATSRLAPGDHEQYF. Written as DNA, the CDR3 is TGTGCCACCAGCAGATTAGCCCCGGGAGATCACGAGCAGTACTTC.

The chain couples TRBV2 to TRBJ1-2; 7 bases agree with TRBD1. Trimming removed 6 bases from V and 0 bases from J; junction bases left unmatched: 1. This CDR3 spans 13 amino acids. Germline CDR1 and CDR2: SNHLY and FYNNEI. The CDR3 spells CASRGQSNYGYTF. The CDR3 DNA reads TGTGCCAGCAGGGGACAGTCTAACTATGGCTACACCTTC. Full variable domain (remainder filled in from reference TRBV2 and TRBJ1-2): EPEVTQTPSHQVTQMGQEVILRCVPISNHLYFYWYRQILGQKVEFLVSFYNNEISEKSEIFDDQFSVERPDGSNFTLKIRSTKLEDSAMYFCASRGQSNYGYTFGSGTRLTVV.

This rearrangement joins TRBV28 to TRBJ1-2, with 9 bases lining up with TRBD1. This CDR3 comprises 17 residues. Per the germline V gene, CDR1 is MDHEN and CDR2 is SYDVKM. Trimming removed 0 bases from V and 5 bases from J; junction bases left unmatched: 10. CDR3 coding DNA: TGTGCCAGCAGTTTATGGGCGCCCCGGACAGGGGATTATGGCTACACCTTC. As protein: CASSLWAPRTGDYGYTF.

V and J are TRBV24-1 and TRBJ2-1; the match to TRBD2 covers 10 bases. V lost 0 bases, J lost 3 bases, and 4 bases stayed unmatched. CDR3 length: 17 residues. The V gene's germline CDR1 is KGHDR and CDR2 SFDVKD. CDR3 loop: CATSDLGLAGDYNEQFF. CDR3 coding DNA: TGTGCCACCAGTGATTTGGGGCTAGCGGGAGACTACAATGAGCAGTTCTTC.

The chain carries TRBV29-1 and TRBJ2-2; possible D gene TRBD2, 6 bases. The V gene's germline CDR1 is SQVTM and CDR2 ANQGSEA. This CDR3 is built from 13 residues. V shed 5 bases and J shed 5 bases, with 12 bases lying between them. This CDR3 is CSVSQAGTGELFF. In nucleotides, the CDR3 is TGCAGCGTTAGCCAGGCGGGGACCGGGGAGCTGTTTTTT.

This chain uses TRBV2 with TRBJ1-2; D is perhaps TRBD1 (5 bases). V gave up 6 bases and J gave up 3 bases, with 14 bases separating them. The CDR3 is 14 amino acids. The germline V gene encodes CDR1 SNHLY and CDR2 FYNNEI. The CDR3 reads CASRQTDTHYGYTF. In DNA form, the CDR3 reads TGTGCCAGCAGACAGACAGATACCCACTATGGCTACACCTTC. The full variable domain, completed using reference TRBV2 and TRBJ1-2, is EPEVTQTPSHQVTQMGQEVILRCVPISNHLYFYWYRQILGQKVEFLVSFYNNEISEKSEIFDDQFSVERPDGSNFTLKIRSTKLEDSAMYFCASRQTDTHYGYTFGSGTRLTVV.

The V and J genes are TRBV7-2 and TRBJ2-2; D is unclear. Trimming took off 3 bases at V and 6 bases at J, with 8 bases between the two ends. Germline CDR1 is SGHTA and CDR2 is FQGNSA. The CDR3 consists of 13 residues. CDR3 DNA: TGTGCCAGCAGCTTTGCTAGTCCCGGGGAGCTGTTTTTT. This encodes CASSFASPGELFF.

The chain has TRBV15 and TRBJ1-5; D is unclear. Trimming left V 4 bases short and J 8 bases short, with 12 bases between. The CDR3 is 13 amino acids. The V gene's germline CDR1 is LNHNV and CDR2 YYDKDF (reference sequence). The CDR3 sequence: CATSNSLREPQHF. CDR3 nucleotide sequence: TGTGCCACCAGCAACAGTCTCCGGGAGCCCCAGCATTTT.

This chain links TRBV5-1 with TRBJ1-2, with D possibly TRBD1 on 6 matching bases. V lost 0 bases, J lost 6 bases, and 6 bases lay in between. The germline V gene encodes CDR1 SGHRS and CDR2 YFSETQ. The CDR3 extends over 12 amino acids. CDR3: CASSLAGDGYTF. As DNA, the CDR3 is TGCGCCAGCAGCTTGGCAGGGGATGGCTACACCTTC.

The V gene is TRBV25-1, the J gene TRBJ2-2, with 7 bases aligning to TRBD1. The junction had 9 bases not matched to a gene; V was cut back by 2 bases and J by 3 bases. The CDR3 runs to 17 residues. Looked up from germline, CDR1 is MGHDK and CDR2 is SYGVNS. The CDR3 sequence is CASSEEWRRGHTGELFF. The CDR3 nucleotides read TGTGCCAGCAGTGAAGAGTGGAGAAGGGGGCACACCGGGGAGCTGTTTTTT. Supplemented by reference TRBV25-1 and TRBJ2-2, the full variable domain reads EADIYQTPRYLVIGTGKKITLECSQTMGHDKMYWYQQDPGMELHLIHYSYGVNSTEKGDLSSESTVSRIRTEHFPLTLESARPSHTSQYLCASSEEWRRGHTGELFFGEGSRLTVL.

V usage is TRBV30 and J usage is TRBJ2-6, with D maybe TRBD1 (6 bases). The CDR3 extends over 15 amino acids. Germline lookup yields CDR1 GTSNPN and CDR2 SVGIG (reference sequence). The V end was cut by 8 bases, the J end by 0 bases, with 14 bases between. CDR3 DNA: TGTGCCGCCCGTCAGGGGCCCTCTGGGGCCAACGTCCTGACTTTC. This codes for CAARQGPSGANVLTF.

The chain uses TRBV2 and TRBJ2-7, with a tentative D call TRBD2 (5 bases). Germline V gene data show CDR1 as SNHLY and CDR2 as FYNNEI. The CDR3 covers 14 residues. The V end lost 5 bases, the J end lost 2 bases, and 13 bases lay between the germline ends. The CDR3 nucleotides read TGTGCCAGCAGTCGACGGGGTTCCGCCTACGAGCAGTACTTC. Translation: CASSRRGSAYEQYF.

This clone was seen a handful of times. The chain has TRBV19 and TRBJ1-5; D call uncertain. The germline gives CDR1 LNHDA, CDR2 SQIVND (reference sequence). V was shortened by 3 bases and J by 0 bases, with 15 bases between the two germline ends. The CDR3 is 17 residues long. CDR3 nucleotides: TGTGCCAGTAGTATGGCCGAATGGTCATATAGCAATCAGCCCCAGCATTTT. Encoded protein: CASSMAEWSYSNQPQHF.

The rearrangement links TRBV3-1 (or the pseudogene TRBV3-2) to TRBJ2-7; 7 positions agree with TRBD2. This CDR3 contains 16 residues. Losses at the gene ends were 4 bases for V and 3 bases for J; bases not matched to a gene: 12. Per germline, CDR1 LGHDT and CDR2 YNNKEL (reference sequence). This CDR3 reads CASSPRGRGLGYEQYF. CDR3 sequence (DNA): TGTGCCAGCAGCCCAAGAGGGAGGGGTTTAGGCTACGAGCAGTACTTC.

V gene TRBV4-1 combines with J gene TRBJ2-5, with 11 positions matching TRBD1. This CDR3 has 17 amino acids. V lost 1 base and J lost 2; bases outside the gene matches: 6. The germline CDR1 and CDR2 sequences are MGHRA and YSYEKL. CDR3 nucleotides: TGCGCCAGCAGCCAAGGGGTGGACAGGGGGCGTCAAGAGACCCAGTACTTC. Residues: CASSQGVDRGRQETQYF.

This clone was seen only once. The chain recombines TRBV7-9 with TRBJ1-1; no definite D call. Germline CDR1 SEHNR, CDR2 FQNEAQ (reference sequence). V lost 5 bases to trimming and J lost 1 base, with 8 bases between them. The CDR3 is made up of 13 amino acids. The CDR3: CASSRRGNTEAFF. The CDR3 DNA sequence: TGTGCCAGCAGCCGCCGGGGGAACACTGAAGCTTTCTTT. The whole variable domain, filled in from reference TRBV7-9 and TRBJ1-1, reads DTGVSQNPRHKITKRGQNVTFRCDPISEHNRLYWYRQTLGQGPEFLTYFQNEAQLEKSRLLSDRFSAERPKGSFSTLEIQRTEQGDSAMYLCASSRRGNTEAFFGQGTRLTVV.

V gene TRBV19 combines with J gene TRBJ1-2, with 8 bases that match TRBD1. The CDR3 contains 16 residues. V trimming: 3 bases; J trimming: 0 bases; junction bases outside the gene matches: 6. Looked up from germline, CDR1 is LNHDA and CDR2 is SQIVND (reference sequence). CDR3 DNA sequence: TGTGCCAGTAGTATCCCAGGACAGGGCGCTAACTATGGCTACACCTTC. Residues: CASSIPGQGANYGYTF.

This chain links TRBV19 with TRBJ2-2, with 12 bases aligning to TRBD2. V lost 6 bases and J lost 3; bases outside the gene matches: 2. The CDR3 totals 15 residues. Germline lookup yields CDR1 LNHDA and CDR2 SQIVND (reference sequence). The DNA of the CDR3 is TGTGCCAGTAGGAGACTAGCGGGAGACACCGGGGAGCTGTTTTTT. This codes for CASRRLAGDTGELFF.